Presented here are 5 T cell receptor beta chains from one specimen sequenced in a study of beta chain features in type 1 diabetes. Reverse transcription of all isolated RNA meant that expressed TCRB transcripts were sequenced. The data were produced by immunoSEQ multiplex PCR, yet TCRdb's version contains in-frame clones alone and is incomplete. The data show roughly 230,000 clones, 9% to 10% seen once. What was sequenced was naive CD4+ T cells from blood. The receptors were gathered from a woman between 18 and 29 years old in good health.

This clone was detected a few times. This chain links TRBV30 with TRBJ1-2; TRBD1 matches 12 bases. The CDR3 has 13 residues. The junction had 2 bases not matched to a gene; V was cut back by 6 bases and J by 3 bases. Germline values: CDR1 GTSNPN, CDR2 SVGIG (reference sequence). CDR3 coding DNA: TGTGCCTGCGGGACAGGGGGCCACTATGGCTACACCTTC. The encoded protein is CACGTGGHYGYTF.

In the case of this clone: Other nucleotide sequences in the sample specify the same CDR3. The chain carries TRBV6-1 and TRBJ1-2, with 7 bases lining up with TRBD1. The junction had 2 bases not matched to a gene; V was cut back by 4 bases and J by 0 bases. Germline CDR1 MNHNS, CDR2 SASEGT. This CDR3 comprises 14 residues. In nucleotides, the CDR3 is TGTGCCAGCAGTGGGGGGACAGCTAACTATGGCTACACCTTC. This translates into CASSGGTANYGYTF.

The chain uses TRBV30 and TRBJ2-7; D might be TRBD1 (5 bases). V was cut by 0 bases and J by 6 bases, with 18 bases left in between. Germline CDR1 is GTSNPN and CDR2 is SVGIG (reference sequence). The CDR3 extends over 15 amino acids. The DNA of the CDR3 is TGTGCCTGGAGTGTACGTGGACATTCGTTGCCCGAGCAGTACTTC. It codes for CAWSVRGHSLPEQYF. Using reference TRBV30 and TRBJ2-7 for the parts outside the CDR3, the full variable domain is SQTIHQWPATLVQPVGSPLSLECTVEGTSNPNLYWYRQAAGRGLQLLFYSVGIGQISSEVPQNLSASRPQDRQFILSSKKLLLSDSGFYLCAWSVRGHSLPEQYFGPGTRLTVT.

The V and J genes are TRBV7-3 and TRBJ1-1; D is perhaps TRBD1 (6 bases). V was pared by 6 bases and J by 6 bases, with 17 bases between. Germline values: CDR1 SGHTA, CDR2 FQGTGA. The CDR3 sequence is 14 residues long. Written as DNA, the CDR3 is TGTGCCAGCAGGAAAGGGGGGGAGAGCGCTGAAGCTTTCTTT. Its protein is CASRKGGESAEAFF.

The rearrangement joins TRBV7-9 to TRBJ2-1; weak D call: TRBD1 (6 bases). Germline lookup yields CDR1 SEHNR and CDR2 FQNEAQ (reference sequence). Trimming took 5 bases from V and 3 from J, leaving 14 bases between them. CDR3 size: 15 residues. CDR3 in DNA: TGTGCCAGCAGCCCAGGGGCCCAACTCTACAATGAGCAGTTCTTC. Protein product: CASSPGAQLYNEQFF.